This TCR beta chain emerged from a study of Graves' ophthalmopathy and Graves' hyperthyroidism. Study in general: At initial diagnosis, peripheral blood was obtained, and this preceded any treatment. The study, taken as a whole, reports: At around 65% sensitivity and approximately 78% specificity, the model predicted progression of the ophthalmopathy.

Ophthalmopathy-affected donors exhibited moderate-to-severe activity, CAS ≥3, NOSPECS ≥4, and duration under 3 months. PBMCs stemmed from roughly 9.4 ml of fresh peripheral blood. Looked up from germline, CDR1 is MNHEY and CDR2 is SVGEGT. The CDR3 runs to 14 residues. V lost 2 bases and J lost 2, with 9 bases in between. Amplified TCR beta CDR3 regions were obtained using RNA transcripts as template. First-round RT-PCR with HTBI primers preceded a second-round multiplex PCR. One entry per CDR3 protein, called by TCRdb with MiXCR from the multiplex PCR reads. The sample holds 210,000 or so distinct CDR3 sequences, roughly 27% seen once. Details on this clonotype: Its specificity is not known.

The rearrangement uses TRBV6-2 or TRBV6-3 and TRBJ1-2; a weak D match, TRBD1 (5 bases). Sequenced: peripheral blood. This clonotype was obtained from a man in his fifties with Graves' ophthalmopathy. For the CDR3, the DNA is TGTGCCAGCAGTTACCCCGGGGGGAACTATGGCTACACCTTC. Encoded protein: CASSYPGGNYGYTF.